The 20 T cell receptor beta chains in this list originate from one sample, sequenced in a study of OX40 agonist ivuxolimab in advanced cancers. Sequencing was performed with immunoSEQ multiplex PCR; in TCRdb, only in-frame clones are kept and a portion is missing. The sample lists about 41,000 clones, approximately 87% seen once, with 35% to 40% in the top ten. The input for sequencing was CD4+ or CD8+ T cells sorted from blood, taken in a trial of the OX40 agonist ivuxolimab. The receptors derive from an adult with an advanced solid tumor such as melanoma, head and neck, liver or kidney cancer.

The chain links TRBV7-9 to TRBJ1-3, with D possibly TRBD1 on 5 matching bases. This CDR3 is built from 14 residues. The V and J ends lost 5 bases and 0 bases respectively, with 8 bases between them. Germline CDR1 and CDR2: SEHNR and FQNEAQ (reference sequence). CDR3 sequence (DNA): TGTGCCAGCAGCCCGGACAACTCTGGAAACACCATATATTTT. The encoded protein is CASSPDNSGNTIYF.

This rearrangement joins TRBV18 to TRBJ2-1, with 9 bases matching TRBD1. Germline V CDR1 and CDR2: KGHSH, LQKENI. V shed 3 bases, J shed 6 bases, and the junction held 6 bases outside the gene matches. This CDR3 region has 15 residues. The CDR3: CASSPGTGSSNEQFF. CDR3 DNA: TGTGCCAGCTCACCCGGGACAGGGAGTTCCAATGAGCAGTTCTTC.

This clone was counted a single time. V and J are TRBV4-1 and TRBJ2-5; 7 bases are shared with TRBD1. The CDR3 spans 14 residues. Germline-derived CDR1 and CDR2 are MGHRA and YSYEKL. With 3 bases clipped from V and 2 bases from J, the junction kept 3 bases outside the gene matches. CDR3 region: CASSQGTAQETQYF. CDR3 in DNA: TGCGCCAGCAGCCAGGGGACAGCACAAGAGACCCAGTACTTC.

The chain employs TRBV6-1 and TRBJ2-5, with a tentative D call TRBD2 (6 bases). Germline CDR1 reads MNHNS; CDR2 reads SASEGT. V was pared by 5 bases and J by 4 bases, with 17 bases between. The CDR3 is 15 residues long. The CDR3 loop reads CASSPTGVTGETQYF. The CDR3 coding sequence is TGTGCCAGCAGTCCCACGGGAGTGACGGGAGAGACCCAGTACTTC.

The chain recombines TRBV5-4 with TRBJ1-2; no clear D. CDR1 SGHNT and CDR2 YYREEE come from the germline V gene (reference sequence). V lost 3 bases, J lost 0 bases, and 15 bases lay in between. CDR3 length: 16 amino acids. The CDR3 loop reads CASSSNGRIANYGYTF. CDR3 coding DNA: TGTGCCAGCAGCTCCAACGGCAGGATAGCTAACTATGGCTACACCTTC.

The gene calls are TRBV7-2 and TRBJ1-1; D is unresolved. The germline gives CDR1 SGHTA, CDR2 FQGNSA. The CDR3 is 14 residues long. Trimming left V 1 base short and J 2 bases short, with 8 bases between. CDR3 loop: CASSLGRGNTEAFF. As DNA, the CDR3 is TGTGCCAGCAGCTTAGGGCGGGGAAACACTGAAGCTTTCTTT. Looking up the rest from reference TRBV7-2 and TRBJ1-1 gives the full variable domain: GAGVSQSPSNKVTEKGKDVELRCDPISGHTALYWYRQSLGQGLEFLIYFQGNSAPDKSGLPSDRFSAERTGGSVSTLTIQRTQQEDSAVYLCASSLGRGNTEAFFGQGTRLTVV.

The J gene is TRBJ2-7, the V gene TRBV7-8, with TRBD2 matching 11 bases. Unmatched junction bases numbered 8, after V lost 4 bases and J lost 9 bases. Looked up from germline, CDR1 is SGHVS and CDR2 is FQNEAQ. The CDR3 loop spans 14 amino acids. In nucleotides, the CDR3 is TGTGCCAGCAGCTCGGGACTAGCGGACCTCGGGCAGTACTTC. Its translation is CASSSGLADLGQYF.

This clone has more than one count but fewer than ten. The rearrangement joins TRBV7-7 to TRBJ2-3; 7 positions match TRBD1. Germline V gives CDR1 SSHAT, CDR2 FNYEAQ (reference sequence). The CDR3 totals 15 residues. J was trimmed by 2 bases and V by 5 bases; bases with no gene match: 7. The CDR3 spells CASSPTGLLTDTQYF. In DNA form, the CDR3 reads TGTGCCAGCAGCCCGACAGGGCTCCTCACAGATACGCAGTATTTT.

This sequence joins TRBV5-4 and TRBJ1-1; D is uncertain. Trimming left V 3 bases short and J 3 bases short, with 9 bases between. Germline V gene lookup returns CDR1 SGHNT and CDR2 YYREEE (reference sequence). The CDR3 totals 13 residues. The CDR3 sequence: CASSSGLDTEAFF. In nucleotides, the CDR3 is TGTGCCAGCAGCTCGGGCCTGGACACTGAAGCTTTCTTT.

This chain joins TRBV19 and TRBJ2-3; tentative D call: TRBD2 (5 bases). Germline lookup yields CDR1 LNHDA and CDR2 SQIVND (reference sequence). The CDR3 is 14 residues long. Trimming removed 3 bases at V and 2 bases at J, with 9 bases between. This CDR3 is CASSMSGHTDTQYF. The CDR3 coding sequence is TGTGCCAGTAGTATGAGCGGCCACACAGATACGCAGTATTTT.

J is TRBJ2-1 and V is TRBV10-1, with 11 bases fitting TRBD2. V shed 0 bases, J shed 4 bases, and the junction held 2 bases outside the gene matches. The CDR3 runs to 16 residues. CDR1 WNHNN and CDR2 SYGVQD come from the germline V gene (reference sequence). For the CDR3, the DNA is TGCGCCAGCAGTGAGTCGGGGACTAGCGGATACAATGAGCAGTTCTTC. Translation: CASSESGTSGYNEQFF.

This clone showed up just a few times. The chain links TRBV7-9 to TRBJ2-3; no reliable D call. The CDR3 has 14 amino acids. Germline loops: CDR1 SEHNR, CDR2 FQNEAQ (reference sequence). V lost 10 bases, J lost 4 bases, and 18 bases lay in between. CDR3 protein: CATELGGTADTQYF. The CDR3 DNA reads TGTGCCACCGAATTGGGCGGAACGGCAGATACGCAGTATTTT. Together with reference TRBV7-9 and TRBJ2-3, the CDR3 gives the full variable domain: DTGVSQNPRHKITKRGQNVTFRCDPISEHNRLYWYRQTLGQGPEFLTYFQNEAQLEKSRLLSDRFSAERPKGSFSTLEIQRTEQGDSAMYLCATELGGTADTQYFGPGTRLTVL.

This chain joins TRBV18 and TRBJ2-1; TRBD1 aligns across 8 bases. The length of the CDR3 is 16 residues. V lost 0 bases to trimming and J lost 3 bases; unmatched junction nucleotides: 4. Germline CDR1 and CDR2: KGHSH and LQKENI. The CDR3 DNA sequence: TGTGCCAGCTCACCACCCGGGACAGGATACTACAATGAGCAGTTCTTC. The encoded protein is CASSPPGTGYYNEQFF.

J is TRBJ1-5 and V is TRBV19; perhaps TRBD1 as D (5 bases). Germline V gene sequence: CDR1 LNHDA, CDR2 SQIVND (reference sequence). This CDR3 is 17 amino acids long. Deletions cut 4 bases from V and 3 bases from J, with 19 bases between. CDR3 protein: CASSRPGGSGNNQPQHF. The CDR3 bases are TGTGCCAGTAGTAGGCCTGGGGGGTCCGGTAACAATCAGCCCCAGCATTTT.

The chain couples TRBV30 to TRBJ2-5; D gene uncertain. CDR1 and CDR2 (germline): GTSNPN, SVGIG (reference sequence). This CDR3 is built from 12 residues. Trimming cost V 0 bases and J 4 bases, with 6 bases left between them. In nucleotides, the CDR3 is TGTGCCTGGAGTGTACAAAGAGAGACCCAGTACTTC. This gives the protein CAWSVQRETQYF.

The rearrangement joins TRBV7-2 to TRBJ2-7; D might be TRBD2 (7 bases). With 5 bases removed from V and 3 bases from J, the gap between germline ends came to 17 bases. This CDR3 region has 15 residues. Germline assignment: CDR1 SGHTA and CDR2 FQGNSA. The CDR3 sequence is CASSQAGGQFYEQYF. The CDR3 bases are TGTGCCAGCAGCCAAGCCGGGGGGCAATTCTACGAGCAGTACTTC.

The gene calls are TRBV5-1 and TRBJ1-1; D is uncertain. CDR3 size: 14 residues. Germline lookup yields CDR1 SGHRS and CDR2 YFSETQ. V lost 2 bases to trimming and J lost 0 bases, with 8 bases between them. CDR3 bases: TGCGCCAGCAGCTTTAGTATGATGAACACTGAAGCTTTCTTT. Protein sequence: CASSFSMMNTEAFF.

This clone was seen only once. In nucleotides, the CDR3 is TGCAGCCACAGGGGCTGGGGTCAAGAGACCCAGTACTTC. Residues: CSHRGWGQETQYF. The chain has TRBV29-1 and TRBJ2-5, with TRBD1 matching 7 bases. Trimming at V came to 8 bases and at J to 2 bases, leaving 8 bases not matched to a gene. Germline values: CDR1 SQVTM, CDR2 ANQGSEA. The CDR3 extends over 13 amino acids.

The chain employs TRBV5-1 and TRBJ1-1; D gene ambiguous. Germline assignment: CDR1 SGHRS and CDR2 YFSETQ. The CDR3 runs to 15 residues. V was trimmed by 4 bases and J by 1 base, leaving 14 bases between them. The CDR3 sequence is CASSPLGGWNTEAFF. Written as DNA, the CDR3 is TGCGCCAGCAGCCCGCTTGGAGGCTGGAACACTGAAGCTTTCTTT.

This chain links TRBV4-1 with TRBJ1-5, with D possibly being TRBD1 (5 bases). Germline CDR1 is MGHRA and CDR2 is YSYEKL. The CDR3 is made up of 18 amino acids. V dropped 3 bases and J dropped 4 bases, with 22 bases sitting between them. The CDR3: CASSQEYSRLRGNQPQHF. CDR3 nucleotides: TGCGCCAGCAGCCAGGAGTACTCAAGGCTACGGGGGAATCAGCCCCAGCATTTT.